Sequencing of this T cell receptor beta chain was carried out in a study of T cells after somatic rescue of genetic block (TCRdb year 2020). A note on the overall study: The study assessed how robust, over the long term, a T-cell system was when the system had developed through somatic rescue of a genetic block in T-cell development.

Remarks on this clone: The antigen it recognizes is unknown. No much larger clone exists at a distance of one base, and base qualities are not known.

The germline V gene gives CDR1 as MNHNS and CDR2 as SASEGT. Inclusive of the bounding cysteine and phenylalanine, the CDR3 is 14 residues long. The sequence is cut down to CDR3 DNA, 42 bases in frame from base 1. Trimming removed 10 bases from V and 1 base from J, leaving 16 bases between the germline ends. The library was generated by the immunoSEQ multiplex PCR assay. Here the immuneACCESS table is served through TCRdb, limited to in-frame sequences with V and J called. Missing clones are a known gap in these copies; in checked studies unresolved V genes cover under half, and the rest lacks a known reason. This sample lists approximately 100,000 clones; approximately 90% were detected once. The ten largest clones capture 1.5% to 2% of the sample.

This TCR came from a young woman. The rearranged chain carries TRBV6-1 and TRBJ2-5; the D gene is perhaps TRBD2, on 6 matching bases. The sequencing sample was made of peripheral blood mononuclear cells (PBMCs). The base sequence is TGTGCCACCATGGGGCGGGACTCCCAAGAGACCCAGTACTTC. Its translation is CATMGRDSQETQYF.